Presented here are 29 T cell receptor beta chains from one specimen sequenced in a study of OX40 agonist ivuxolimab in advanced cancers. Clones were sequenced by immunoSEQ multiplex PCR, and TCRdb holds only the in-frame ones, with some missing. Found here are 70,000 to 90,000 clones, approximately 81% of them singletons; the top ten hold less than 5.5%. The sample in question was CD4+ or CD8+ T cells sorted from blood, obtained in a trial of the OX40 agonist ivuxolimab. The receptors shown here come from an adult with an advanced solid tumor such as melanoma, head and neck, liver or kidney cancer.

The genes are TRBV18 and TRBJ2-1, with D possibly being TRBD1 or TRBD2 (6 bases each). This CDR3 contains 16 residues. Trimming took 1 base from V and 7 from J, leaving 17 bases between them. Germline V CDR1 and CDR2: KGHSH, LQKENI. CDR3 sequence reads: CASSPRPGRQVNEQFF. The CDR3 DNA reads as TGTGCCAGCTCACCACGCCCCGGGAGACAGGTAAATGAGCAGTTCTTC.

The rearrangement links TRBV29-1 to TRBJ2-3; weak D call: TRBD2 (7 bases). Germline values: CDR1 SQVTM, CDR2 ANQGSEA. V gave up 5 bases and J gave up 3 bases, with 12 bases separating them. The CDR3 runs 13 residues. This chain's CDR3 is CSVRGGATDTQYF. For the CDR3, the DNA is TGCAGCGTTAGGGGGGGAGCTACAGATACGCAGTATTTT.

The chain couples TRBV19 to TRBJ1-1; 9 bases map to TRBD1. Looked up from germline, CDR1 is LNHDA and CDR2 is SQIVND (reference sequence). The J segment lost 5 bases and the V segment lost 6 bases, leaving 7 bases of the junction unmatched. The length of the CDR3 is 14 residues. The CDR3 nucleotides are TGTGCCAGTAGCTTAACCGGGACAGGGACTGAAGCTTTCTTT. Its protein is CASSLTGTGTEAFF.

The J gene is TRBJ2-5, the V gene TRBV2, with 7 bases matching TRBD2. Looked up from germline, CDR1 is SNHLY and CDR2 is FYNNEI. The CDR3 is made up of 14 amino acids. V was pared by 2 bases and J by 5 bases, with 5 bases of the junction left unmatched. The CDR3 coding sequence is TGTGCCAGCAGTGAACGCCGGGGAGGGGAGACCCAGTACTTC. Translated, it gives CASSERRGGETQYF.

This clone has a count of ten or more. The gene calls are TRBV9 and TRBJ2-1, with D perhaps being TRBD1 or TRBD2 (5 bases each). The CDR3 contains 15 residues. Germline V gene lookup returns CDR1 SGDLS and CDR2 YYNGEE. Trimming took 2 bases from V and 3 from J, leaving 12 bases between them. The CDR3 spells CASSVRDELYNEQFF. The CDR3 DNA reads as TGTGCCAGCAGCGTCCGGGACGAGCTCTACAATGAGCAGTTCTTC.

The chain has TRBV6-6 and TRBJ2-5; no firm D call. The germline gives CDR1 MNHNY, CDR2 SVGAGI (reference sequence). The CDR3 extends over 13 amino acids. V was cut by 2 bases and J by 3 bases, with 7 bases left in between. The CDR3 protein is CASSYGIKETQYF. In nucleotides, the CDR3 is TGTGCCAGCAGTTACGGTATTAAAGAGACCCAGTACTTC.

The V gene is TRBV5-4, the J gene TRBJ2-2, with 13 bases lining up with TRBD2. Germline CDR1 SGHNT, CDR2 YYREEE (reference sequence). This CDR3 region has 17 residues. Trimming at V came to 4 bases and at J to 7 bases, leaving 10 bases not matched to a gene. The CDR3 loop reads CASSPTSGGASVGELFF. The CDR3 DNA is TGTGCCAGCAGCCCCACTAGCGGGGGGGCCTCTGTCGGGGAGCTGTTTTTT.

The chain joins TRBV10-1 to TRBJ2-5; possible D gene TRBD1, 5 bases. This CDR3 spans 14 amino acids. Trimming stripped 0 bases from V and 2 bases from J, with 7 bases between. From germline, CDR1 is WNHNN and CDR2 SYGVQD (reference sequence). The CDR3, as DNA: TGCGCCAGCAGTGAGTCGTCAGGGCAAGAGACCCAGTACTTC. Residues: CASSESSGQETQYF.

The rearrangement uses TRBV7-9 and TRBJ2-2; TRBD1 is a possible D gene (6 bases). Germline assignment: CDR1 SEHNR and CDR2 FQNEAQ (reference sequence). The CDR3 sequence is 15 residues long. V lost 5 bases to trimming and J lost 4 bases, with 14 bases between them. As DNA, the CDR3 is TGTGCCAGCAGCCAAGCCGGGACACTCACCGGGGAGCTGTTTTTT. Translating gives CASSQAGTLTGELFF.

There are a few counts of this clone. The rearrangement uses TRBV7-9 and TRBJ2-3; D gene uncertain. The V end lost 5 bases, the J end lost 2 bases, and 14 bases lay between the germline ends. Germline V gene sequence: CDR1 SEHNR, CDR2 FQNEAQ (reference sequence). CDR3 length equals 15 residues. The CDR3 loop is CASSRTDFLTDTQYF. The CDR3 DNA reads TGTGCCAGCAGCCGAACAGATTTTCTCACAGATACGCAGTATTTT.

The chain links TRBV12-5 to TRBJ2-7; a weak D match, TRBD1 (6 bases). V was trimmed by 4 bases and J by 2 bases, leaving 12 bases between them. Germline lookup yields CDR1 LGHNT and CDR2 FRNRAP. The length of the CDR3 is 14 residues. The CDR3 sequence: CASGSSGTPYEQYF. The CDR3 nucleotides are TGTGCTAGTGGTTCCTCCGGGACACCCTACGAGCAGTACTTC.

CDR3 DNA: TGCGCCAGCAGCCAAGATAGCACTAGCGGTCGGGTACAGTTCTTC. Protein sequence: CASSQDSTSGRVQFF. V and J are TRBV4-3 and TRBJ2-1; 8 bases align to TRBD2. CDR3 length: 15 amino acids. Germline CDR1 and CDR2: LGHNA and YSLEER. Losses at the gene ends were 0 bases for V and 13 bases for J; bases not matched to a gene: 11.

The chain has TRBV7-9 and TRBJ2-2; perhaps TRBD2 as D (5 bases). The CDR3 loop spans 18 amino acids. Germline CDR1 is SEHNR and CDR2 is FQNEAQ (reference sequence). V lost 5 bases and J lost 2, with 21 bases in between. The CDR3 spells CASSDRGGKLTNTGELFF. DNA of the CDR3: TGTGCCAGCAGCGATCGGGGTGGAAAGCTTACTAACACCGGGGAGCTGTTTTTT.

The chain is built from TRBV7-2 and TRBJ2-1; D call uncertain. Germline V gives CDR1 SGHTA, CDR2 FQGNSA. CDR3 size: 14 residues. Trimming shortened V by 4 bases and J by 2 bases, and 9 bases separated the two germline ends. The CDR3 DNA follows: TGTGCCAGCAGCTCCTTGACACCCTACAATGAGCAGTTCTTC. Protein sequence: CASSSLTPYNEQFF.

This chain uses TRBV15 with TRBJ2-5; 10 nucleotides align to TRBD1. J lost 4 bases, V lost 0 bases, and 2 bases had no gene match. Germline assignment: CDR1 LNHNV and CDR2 YYDKDF (reference sequence). This CDR3 comprises 15 residues. The CDR3 protein is CATSRDRTGGETQYF. For the CDR3, the DNA is TGTGCCACCAGCAGAGATCGGACAGGGGGAGAGACCCAGTACTTC. Drawing the rest from reference TRBV15 and TRBJ2-5, the complete variable domain is DAMVIQNPRYQVTQFGKPVTLSCSQTLNHNVMYWYQQKSSQAPKLLFHYYDKDFNNEADTPDNFQSRRPNTSFCFLDIRSPGLGDTAMYLCATSRDRTGGETQYFGPGTRLLVL.

The J gene is TRBJ1-2, the V gene TRBV2; D is possibly TRBD1 (6 bases). CDR3 length: 16 residues. V lost 4 bases to trimming and J lost 4 bases, with 19 bases between them. Germline V CDR1 and CDR2: SNHLY, FYNNEI. CDR3 bases: TGTGCCAGCAGTGCCCTACAGGACAGAATCAGCTATGGCTACACCTTC. It codes for CASSALQDRISYGYTF.

V and J are TRBV25-1 and TRBJ1-2; 11 positions agree with TRBD1. The V and J ends lost 6 bases and 4 bases, in that order; junction bases with no gene match: 10. Germline loops: CDR1 MGHDK, CDR2 SYGVNS. The CDR3 spans 16 residues. CDR3 sequence: CASSDPGTGGIYGYTF. The CDR3 nucleotides read TGTGCCAGCAGCGACCCCGGGACAGGGGGAATCTATGGCTACACCTTC.

CDR3 DNA sequence: TGTGCCAGCAGCCCCGGGACAGGGACTGGAAACACCATATATTTT. This sequence encodes CASSPGTGTGNTIYF. The rearrangement uses TRBV7-2 and TRBJ1-3, with 9 bases identical to TRBD1. In germline, CDR1 is SGHTA, CDR2 FQGNSA. The junction had 4 bases not matched to a gene; V was cut back by 5 bases and J by 2 bases. The CDR3 length is 15 residues.

The chain couples TRBV5-4 to TRBJ1-1; possible D gene TRBD1, 6 bases. The ends were cut back, 2 bases at V and 1 base at J, with 9 bases in the middle. CDR1 SGHNT and CDR2 YYREEE come from the germline V gene (reference sequence). The CDR3 runs to 14 residues. CDR3 region: CASSFGQTNTEAFF. Here the CDR3 DNA reads TGTGCCAGCAGCTTTGGACAGACGAACACTGAAGCTTTCTTT.

The V call is TRBV5-1, the J call TRBJ2-2; a weak D match, TRBD2 (7 bases). The CDR3 sequence is 16 residues long. V was pared by 6 bases and J by 0 bases, with 15 bases between. Germline CDR1 SGHRS, CDR2 YFSETQ. CDR3 nucleotide sequence: TGCGCCAGCAACCTGGGGGCGGGGGCGAACACCGGGGAGCTGTTTTTT. Its protein product is CASNLGAGANTGELFF.

V and J are TRBV7-2 and TRBJ2-7; 15 nucleotides match TRBD2. V gave up 4 bases and J gave up 7 bases; unmatched junction bases: 11. The CDR3 extends over 17 amino acids. CDR1 and CDR2 from the germline V gene are SGHTA and FQGNSA. Here the CDR3 reads CASSSMGLAGGWREQYF. As DNA, the CDR3 is TGTGCCAGCAGCTCCATGGGACTAGCGGGAGGCTGGCGGGAGCAGTACTTC.

The chain couples TRBV7-8 to TRBJ2-7; 9 positions match TRBD2. Germline V gene data show CDR1 as SGHVS and CDR2 as FQNEAQ. CDR3 length: 17 amino acids. V shed 3 bases and J 6 bases; nucleotides not matched to a gene: 15. The CDR3 nucleotides are TGTGCCAGCAGCTTCACCATAGGGACTAGCACCCAGTTCGAGCAGTACTTC. It is translated as CASSFTIGTSTQFEQYF.

Notes on this clone: One end of the junction is discordant with germline, which a read error may explain. The genes are TRBV7-7 and TRBJ2-2; 7 bases match TRBD1. Per the germline V gene, CDR1 is SSHAT and CDR2 is FNYEAQ (reference sequence). The CDR3 has 14 amino acids. CDR3 nucleotides: TGTGCTAGCAGCTCACAGGGGCTCACCGGGGAGCTGTTTTTT. Protein product: CASSSQGLTGELFF.

The gene calls are TRBV5-1 and TRBJ1-2; TRBD1 is a possible D gene (6 bases). Trimming cost V 2 bases and J 4 bases, with 15 bases left between them. Germline CDR1 and CDR2: SGHRS and YFSETQ. This CDR3 has 15 residues. The CDR3 here is CASSFGGGEGYGYTF. DNA of the CDR3: TGCGCCAGCAGCTTCGGCGGGGGCGAAGGCTATGGCTACACCTTC.

V and J are TRBV5-5 and TRBJ2-7; 9 nucleotides align to TRBD1. The CDR3 length is 15 residues. The junction had 7 bases not matched to a gene; V was cut back by 0 bases and J by 6 bases. The germline CDR1 and CDR2 sequences are SGHKS and YYEKEE (reference sequence). The CDR3 DNA follows: TGTGCCAGCAGCTTGGCCCGGGACAGGGTCCGCGAGCAGTACTTC. It codes for CASSLARDRVREQYF.

The chain joins TRBV28 to TRBJ1-5; TRBD1 matches at 8 bases. The CDR3 extends over 17 amino acids. Germline values: CDR1 MDHEN, CDR2 SYDVKM. V lost 7 bases, J lost 1 base, and 12 bases stayed unmatched. This CDR3 is CASTIRQGPGSNQPQHF. CDR3 DNA sequence: TGTGCCAGCACCATTCGACAGGGGCCCGGGAGCAATCAGCCCCAGCATTTT.

The chain recombines TRBV5-1 with TRBJ2-1; 7 positions match TRBD1. There are 15 residues in the CDR3. In germline, CDR1 is SGHRS, CDR2 YFSETQ. J lost 2 bases, V lost 4 bases, and 6 bases had no gene match. This CDR3 is CASSPGQSPYNEQFF. CDR3 DNA sequence: TGCGCCAGCAGCCCGGGACAGAGTCCCTACAATGAGCAGTTCTTC.

The chain carries TRBV9 and TRBJ2-7; 9 bases match TRBD1. Trimming cost V 0 bases and J 1 base; bases outside gene matches: 2. CDR1 is SGDLS, CDR2 YYNGEE, per germline. The CDR3 consists of 15 residues. The CDR3 sequence: CASSVGGQGSYEQYF. The CDR3 nucleotides are TGTGCCAGCAGCGTAGGAGGACAGGGGTCCTACGAGCAGTACTTC.

V is TRBV28 and J is TRBJ1-1, with a possible D match to TRBD1 (6 bases). Germline CDR1 MDHEN, CDR2 SYDVKM. V lost 8 bases and J 6 bases, leaving 16 bases between the germline ends. The CDR3 has 13 residues. CDR3 DNA: TGTGCCAGCGCTCCACCAGGGGTGCCTGAAGCTTTCTTT. This sequence encodes CASAPPGVPEAFF.